The text below deals with one TCR beta chain. The antigen it binds to is not known. Base-call qualities are not available, and no considerably larger clone is one nucleotide away. The source of the sample is a study of human T cells and chemical hapten exposure (dated by TCRdb to the early 2020s). Context from the whole study: For sensitization, 2% DPC in acetone was applied to a 2 cm by 2 cm area of upper inner arm skin. Peripheral blood TCR repertoire changes were tracked in vivo in alopecia patients during primary and secondary sensitization to the hapten diphenylcyclopropenone (DPC). Throughout the roughly 23-week study period, patients were also given weekly therapeutic DPC doses on the scalp. For TCR sequencing, blood came from over 25 alopecia patients at anywhere from one to four time points (pre-sensitization, 2, 6 and 24 weeks). The patient cohort, mostly female, included alopecia areata with under or over 50% scalp involvement, alopecia totalis and alopecia universalis. Patch testing was done on the upper back using Finn chambers containing 0.01% DPC, and results were scored after 6 days according to International Contact Dermatitis Research Group standards. Libraries were pooled for sequencing, and per-sample TCR yields varied mainly because of small differences in library volumes within the pool. Blood was sampled from patients pre-sensitization (week 0) and at 2, 6 and about 24 weeks after DPC sensitization. Paper-wide results and their limitations: Repeated subsampling changed both the strength of the expansion versus patch-test correlation and the threshold at which that correlation became significant. No change with DPC sensitization was found in the number of TCRs above 1 in 1000 frequency, and no evidence of global repertoire structure alterations was found. Patch test score was positively correlated with the number of PT1 expanded TCRs, with significance at thresholds 8, 16 and 32 but not at 4. Because every patient had alopecia, a presumed autoimmune disease, the patients' immune response might differ from that of healthy individuals. Compared with pre-sensitization or healthy control sets, expanded TCRs formed significantly more large CDR3 similarity clusters, which is consistent with antigen-driven responses.

In light of the paper, this sample's time point label describes: patch test 1, 2 weeks after DPC sensitization. The treatment or condition label here, explained by the study, means: therapeutic diphenylcyclopropenone sensitization with weekly scalp DPC. Blood at each patch-test visit was drawn before the patch test was applied. Eligible patients were aged 18 to 70, diagnosed with alopecia, deemed suitable for DPC therapy, and excluded if pregnant. Total RNA was extracted from unfractionated whole blood collected in Tempus Blood RNA tubes. Preparation of the library involved RACE. The run used a NextSeq 500. Library preparation attached unique molecular identifiers to individual cDNA molecules for quantitative, reproducible TCR counting. Both TCR alpha and TCR beta chains were sequenced from each blood RNA sample. Per the original workflow: The median number of TCRs per sample was 85,000 to 100,000, ranging from about 23,224 to 700,000. The Decombinator software suite was used to annotate V, J and CDR3 in the TCR reads. To make PS versus PT1 abundance plots, every sample was subsampled to the same number of TCRs (28,000). Expanded TCRs were defined as absent before sensitization and observed at least eight times at the 2-week time point. Using fastp at Q25 and MiXCR, TCRdb reprocessed the public reads and kept productive beta chains. When rows share a CDR3 protein, they turn into one entry using the most common DNA and genes. These V and J calls originate from TCRdb's pipeline instead of the authors' own analysis. Within this sample are 380,000 or so distinct CDR3 sequences, with roughly 4.8% of them counted one time only. The ten most abundant clones make up 2% to 2.5% of the sample.

Cut back by 2 bases and 5 bases, the V and J ends lie 19 bases apart. The germline V gene specifies MNHEY as CDR1 and SVGEGT as CDR2. The CDR3 sequence holds 17 residues, the cysteine and phenylalanine included. The sequence is cut down to CDR3 DNA, 51 bases in frame from base 1. This receptor was identified in a woman in her 50s with alopecia areata. Some clones in this sample may be carry-over from other donors' samples. This specimen was whole blood, taken in connection with sensitization to the hapten diphenylcyclopropenone (DPC). The chain joins TRBV6-2 or TRBV6-3 to TRBJ1-5; the D gene cannot be named for sure. Here is the DNA: TGTGCCAGCAGTTACAGGCCAGCCATTCCGGTCCATCAGCCCCAGCATTTT. The resulting protein is CASSYRPAIPVHQPQHF.